A single sample is the source of the 2 T cell receptor beta chains below, sequenced in a study of T cell responses to AZD1222 COVID-19 vaccine. Libraries were prepared by immunoSEQ multiplex PCR; TCRdb keeps only in-frame clonotypes and omits some of them. The table lists 77,000 or so clones, 80% to 90% of them singletons. This material consisted of peripheral blood, taken 28 days after the second AZD1222 dose. The receptors were sampled from an adult who received the AZD1222 COVID-19 vaccine.

The chain joins TRBV5-1 to TRBJ2-5; 12 bases match TRBD1. The germline gives CDR1 SGHRS, CDR2 YFSETQ. V was clipped by 5 bases and J by 1 base; unmatched bases: 6. This CDR3 has 16 residues. In DNA form, the CDR3 reads TGCGCCAGCAGGAAAGGGACAGGGGGCTCCCAAGAGACCCAGTACTTC. Translated, it gives CASRKGTGGSQETQYF.

V is TRBV19 and J is TRBJ2-2; D unclear. This CDR3 contains 15 residues. V lost 3 bases and J lost 6, with 14 bases in between. Germline CDR1 LNHDA, CDR2 SQIVND (reference sequence). The CDR3 sequence: CASSIWVSRSGELFF. DNA for the CDR3: TGTGCCAGTAGTATCTGGGTTTCAAGGTCCGGGGAGCTGTTTTTT.